Listed here is a single T cell receptor beta chain. The CDR3 has 13 amino acids. Germline V gene lookup returns CDR1 SGHRS and CDR2 YFSETQ. Trimming cost V 5 bases and J 0 bases, with 6 bases left between them. These data are taken from a study of blood T cell repertoires in COVID-19. The table came from immunoSEQ multiplex PCR; TCRdb's copy has only in-frame clones and leaves some out. This table has a few hundred thousand clones, 86% appearing once. The V gene is TRBV5-1, the J gene TRBJ2-1; D is undetermined. Sequenced sample: peripheral blood. The clonotype was recovered from a woman in her fifties or sixties with acute or convalescent COVID-19. CDR3 DNA: TGCGCCAGCAGGGCTGACTCCTACAATGAGCAGTTCTTC. This gives the protein CASRADSYNEQFF.